What follows describes a single T cell receptor beta chain. This sample is part of a study of control samples from healthy donors and cancer patients. Libraries were prepared by immunoSEQ multiplex PCR; TCRdb keeps only in-frame clonotypes and omits some of them. The repertoire holds 130,000 or so clones, under 95% seen once, with approximately 6.8% in the top ten. CDR3 length equals 14 residues. In germline, CDR1 is SGHAT, CDR2 FQNNGV. V gave up 6 bases and J gave up 3 bases, with 14 bases separating them. Source material: blood. The source of this sequence is a man aged 18 to 30 in good health. The chain joins TRBV11-2 to TRBJ1-1; TRBD1 is a possible D gene (6 bases). The DNA for the CDR3 is TGTGCCAGCAGACTAAAAGGGGGGGACACTGAAGCTTTCTTT. Encoded protein: CASRLKGGDTEAFF.